The 26 T cell receptor beta chains reported below all come from one sample, sequenced in a study of T-cell reconstitution after alpha-beta-depleted transplantation in children. Unique molecular identifiers featured in how the TCRbeta library was prepared. TCRdb recomputed calls from the PCR reads with MiXCR, one row per CDR3 protein. The repertoire holds nearly 350,000 distinct CDR3 sequences, with roughly 17% as singletons. This specimen consisted of PBMCs, mostly from graft donor cells, obtained 360 days after TCRalphabeta/CD19-depleted stem cell transplant. These receptors came from a male patient under 10 years old who had a stem cell transplant for acute lymphoblastic leukemia, so the T cells may come from the graft donor.

As regards this clonotype: A junction boundary mismatches the germline segment, possibly from a read error. The chain employs TRBV3-1 and TRBJ1-3; perhaps TRBD1 as D (6 bases). Germline CDR1 LGHDT, CDR2 YNNKEL (reference sequence). The CDR3 totals 16 residues. In DNA, the CDR3 is TGTGCCTGCAGCCGGGGGACACCGAACCCTGGAAACACCATATATTTT. Its protein is CACSRGTPNPGNTIYF.

In this sample, this clonotype turned up a few times. This chain joins TRBV12-5 and TRBJ2-3; TRBD2 might be the D (6 bases). This CDR3 region has 16 residues. Between the trimmed V and J ends, which lost 1 base and 0 bases, there was a span of 11 bases. Germline V gene lookup returns CDR1 LGHNT and CDR2 FRNRAP. The chain's CDR3 is CASGLGVAVSTDTQYF. CDR3 DNA sequence: TGTGCTAGTGGTTTGGGAGTAGCGGTTAGCACAGATACGCAGTATTTT.

V gene TRBV7-2 combines with J gene TRBJ2-1; 15 positions match TRBD2. Trimming removed 5 bases from V and 14 bases from J; junction bases left unmatched: 10. This CDR3 is 15 amino acids long. Germline V gene lookup returns CDR1 SGHTA and CDR2 FQGNSA. The CDR3 here is CASSPGLAGGPVKFF. Written as DNA, the CDR3 is TGTGCCAGCAGCCCCGGACTAGCGGGAGGGCCTGTCAAGTTCTTC.

This clonotype was detected many times. The J gene is TRBJ2-7, the V gene TRBV10-2; no clear D gene. The CDR3 covers 13 residues. V was clipped by 5 bases and J by 5 bases, with 13 bases between them. From germline, CDR1 is WSHSY and CDR2 SAAADI. CDR3 bases: TGCGCCAGCAGTTCCCTAACGTCGGACGAGCAGTACTTC. Encoded protein: CASSSLTSDEQYF.

This clonotype was seen only a few times. The chain employs TRBV4-3 and TRBJ2-7; 8 bases line up with TRBD1. V gave up 0 bases and J gave up 0 bases; unmatched junction bases: 7. The length of the CDR3 is 17 residues. Germline values: CDR1 LGHNA, CDR2 YSLEER. The CDR3 DNA follows: TGCGCCAGCAGCCAAGATCTTGCCGGGACAGGCTCCTACGAGCAGTACTTC. It codes for CASSQDLAGTGSYEQYF.

In its sample, this clonotype was seen many times. This sequence joins TRBV5-1 and TRBJ2-5; 9 positions agree with TRBD1. Germline values: CDR1 SGHRS, CDR2 YFSETQ. The CDR3 totals 14 residues. The ends lost 1 base at V and 5 bases at J; junction bases unmatched: 3. This CDR3 is CASSLTGGMETQYF. The DNA of the CDR3 is TGCGCCAGCAGCTTGACAGGGGGCATGGAGACCCAGTACTTC.

A single count supports this clonotype. This chain links TRBV6-7 with TRBJ2-2; 10 nucleotides line up with TRBD2. TRBV6-7 is an ORF for which the function is uncertain. J was trimmed by 4 bases and V by 2 bases; bases with no gene match: 7. The CDR3 is 17 amino acids. CDR3 bases: TGTGCCAGCAGTTACAGGGCTAGCGGGGGATCCACCGGGGAGCTGTTTTTT. Translating gives CASSYRASGGSTGELFF.

The genes are TRBV7-2 and TRBJ2-7; D is perhaps TRBD2 (5 bases). This CDR3 has 15 residues. CDR1 and CDR2 (germline): SGHTA, FQGNSA. The V end was cut by 3 bases, the J end by 1 base, with 13 bases between. The CDR3 nucleotides are TGTGCCAGCAGCTTTAGGGCTAGCCTTTCCTACGAGCAGTACTTC. Translating gives CASSFRASLSYEQYF.

This clonotype occurred a few times. This sequence joins TRBV12-3 or TRBV12-4 and TRBJ2-3; D is unresolved. V was shortened by 8 bases and J by 3 bases, with 6 bases between the two germline ends. The CDR3 is 11 amino acids. The CDR3 spells CASLRTDTQYF. The CDR3, as DNA: TGTGCCAGCCTAAGAACAGATACGCAGTATTTT.

V gene TRBV6-5 combines with J gene TRBJ2-1; 7 bases are a match to TRBD2. Losses at the gene ends were 1 base for V and 0 bases for J; bases not matched to a gene: 6. Germline lookup yields CDR1 MNHEY and CDR2 SVGAGI. The CDR3 contains 17 residues. The CDR3, as DNA: TGTGCCAGCAGTTACTACCAAGCGGGGAACTCCTACAATGAGCAGTTCTTC. Protein: CASSYYQAGNSYNEQFF.

The V gene is TRBV28, the J gene TRBJ2-1; D is possibly TRBD2 (7 bases). V was pared by 2 bases and J by 6 bases, with 14 bases between. CDR1 MDHEN and CDR2 SYDVKM come from the germline V gene. CDR3 length equals 15 residues. The CDR3 region has the DNA TGTGCCAGCAGTTTAGGTGGGGGGGCGTTCAATGAGCAGTTCTTC. It codes for CASSLGGGAFNEQFF.

This clonotype was observed a few times. The J gene is TRBJ2-5, the V gene TRBV5-4; no definite D call. V shed 2 bases and J shed 5 bases, with 13 bases lying between them. CDR3 length: 14 amino acids. Germline assignment: CDR1 SGHNT and CDR2 YYREEE (reference sequence). The CDR3 loop reads CASSFLKTSETQYF. The CDR3 bases are TGTGCCAGCAGCTTCTTGAAGACCAGCGAGACCCAGTACTTC.

This clonotype occurred a few times. The rearrangement joins TRBV9 to TRBJ2-1; D perhaps matches TRBD2 (6 bases). V dropped 0 bases and J dropped 3 bases, with 10 bases sitting between them. The CDR3 loop spans 15 amino acids. The germline V gene encodes CDR1 SGDLS and CDR2 YYNGEE. CDR3 sequence reads: CASSVGGLYYNEQFF. DNA for the CDR3: TGTGCCAGCAGCGTAGGCGGACTATACTACAATGAGCAGTTCTTC.

The genes are TRBV12-3 or TRBV12-4 and TRBJ1-6, with a possible D match to TRBD1 (6 bases). V lost 6 bases and J lost 9, with 21 bases in between. The CDR3 extends over 16 amino acids. The CDR3 is CASSSDRTAAASPLHF. The CDR3 bases are TGTGCCAGCAGCTCCGACAGGACCGCGGCGGCTTCACCCCTCCACTTT.

This clonotype was picked up many times. The chain couples TRBV7-3 to TRBJ2-2; TRBD2 aligns across 8 bases. CDR1 SGHTA and CDR2 FQGTGA come from the germline V gene. The CDR3 loop spans 14 amino acids. Trimming removed 3 bases from V and 11 bases from J; junction bases left unmatched: 8. Here the CDR3 reads CASSFQRESYELFF. In DNA form, the CDR3 reads TGTGCCAGCAGCTTTCAGCGGGAGTCGTATGAGCTGTTTTTT.

This chain links TRBV12-3 or TRBV12-4 with TRBJ2-1, with D possibly matching TRBD2 (6 bases). With 5 bases removed from V and 8 bases from J, the gap between germline ends came to 16 bases. The length of the CDR3 is 14 residues. As DNA, the CDR3 is TGTGCCAGCAGTAAACGCAGGGAGGAGGATGAGCAGTTCTTC. It translates to CASSKRREEDEQFF.

The V gene is TRBV5-1, the J gene TRBJ2-7; a weak D match, TRBD1 (5 bases). This CDR3 has 13 amino acids. The germline V gene encodes CDR1 SGHRS and CDR2 YFSETQ. V shed 1 base and J shed 6 bases, with 11 bases lying between them. CDR3 nucleotide sequence: TGCGCCAGCAGCTTGCTCCAGGGTGCCGAGCAGTACTTC. It yields the protein CASSLLQGAEQYF.

The table lists this clonotype with a few counts. V gene TRBV10-3 combines with J gene TRBJ2-5; 13 bases map to TRBD2. Germline CDR1 is ENHRY and CDR2 is SYGVKD. The trim removed 5 bases at V and 2 bases at J, leaving 8 bases unmatched. The CDR3 runs to 17 residues. The CDR3 region has the DNA TGTGCCATCAGTAGAACCGGGACTAGCGGGAATCAAGAGACCCAGTACTTC. Translating it yields CAISRTGTSGNQETQYF.

There are a few counts of this clonotype. V gene TRBV20-1 combines with J gene TRBJ2-4, with D possibly matching TRBD2 (6 bases). Germline V gene sequence: CDR1 DFQATT, CDR2 SNEGSKA (reference sequence). This CDR3 is 15 amino acids long. V lost 5 bases and J lost 1, with 15 bases in between. The CDR3 reads CSAAVGRGAKNIQYF. The CDR3, as DNA: TGCAGTGCTGCTGTGGGACGGGGGGCCAAAAACATTCAGTACTTC.

The CDR3 protein is CASSQEGPMIAGGSDEQFF. CDR3 DNA: TGCGCCAGCAGCCAAGAGGGGCCGATGATAGCGGGAGGAAGTGATGAGCAGTTCTTC. This chain connects TRBV4-3 to TRBJ2-1; 10 positions agree with TRBD2. The V and J ends lost 0 bases and 8 bases, in that order; junction bases with no gene match: 16. This CDR3 is built from 19 residues. Per germline, CDR1 LGHNA and CDR2 YSLEER.

This clonotype has a handful of counts. This chain links TRBV6-1 with TRBJ1-1, with unresolved D. Trimming stripped 8 bases from V and 1 base from J, with 14 bases between. The CDR3 spans 14 residues. The germline CDR1 and CDR2 sequences are MNHNS and SASEGT. CDR3 residues: CASGPPYRNTEAFF. CDR3 coding DNA: TGTGCCAGCGGCCCGCCTTACAGGAACACTGAAGCTTTCTTT.

The chain combines TRBV20-1 with TRBJ2-7, with D possibly matching TRBD2 (6 bases). The germline V gene encodes CDR1 DFQATT and CDR2 SNEGSKA (reference sequence). The V end was cut by 3 bases, the J end by 1 base, with 13 bases between. The CDR3 runs to 14 residues. This CDR3 reads CSARFQEGSYEQYF. The CDR3 nucleotides read TGCAGTGCTAGGTTCCAGGAGGGGTCCTACGAGCAGTACTTC.

This chain connects TRBV4-1 to TRBJ1-5; no firm D call. Germline CDR1 reads MGHRA; CDR2 reads YSYEKL. V was clipped by 5 bases and J by 6 bases, with 11 bases between them. The CDR3 is made up of 13 amino acids. DNA for the CDR3: TGCGCCAGCAGCGAATACGTAGGTCAGCCCCAGCATTTT. This encodes CASSEYVGQPQHF.

This clonotype was observed at least ten times. This chain uses TRBV4-1 with TRBJ2-7; D gene ambiguous. Germline V CDR1 and CDR2: MGHRA, YSYEKL. Trimming removed 2 bases from V and 3 bases from J, with 8 bases in between. This CDR3 is built from 13 residues. CDR3 residues: CASSQPLLYEQYF. CDR3 bases: TGCGCCAGCAGCCAACCCCTGCTCTACGAGCAGTACTTC.

The V gene is TRBV5-6, the J gene TRBJ2-7, with D maybe TRBD2 (6 bases). The CDR3 runs to 14 residues. V lost 0 bases to trimming and J lost 3 bases, with 10 bases between them. The germline V gene has CDR1 SGHDT and CDR2 YYEEEE. The CDR3 protein is CASSLDPSVYEQYF. For the CDR3, the DNA is TGTGCCAGCAGCTTGGATCCTAGCGTCTACGAGCAGTACTTC.

The V gene is TRBV30, the J gene TRBJ1-1; a weak D match, TRBD1 (5 bases). The ends were cut back, 4 bases at V and 0 bases at J, with 18 bases in the middle. This CDR3 contains 16 residues. Looked up from germline, CDR1 is GTSNPN and CDR2 is SVGIG (reference sequence). CDR3 coding DNA: TGTGCCTGGATCCCGATCGTGGGGCCCATGAACACTGAAGCTTTCTTT. Its translation: CAWIPIVGPMNTEAFF.